This T cell receptor (beta chain) was sequenced in a study of T cell responses to AZD1222 COVID-19 vaccine. Study findings and constraints: Mapped onto spike, vaccine-associated CD4 TCRs spanned it and were dominant at 160-218 and 743-854.

Assay used: immunoSEQ multiplex PCR; TCRdb lists only in-frame clones, some missing. Of tens of thousands of clones in the sample, 70% to 90% were seen once. This clone was seen only a few times. Its antigen is as yet unknown. Trimming cost V 0 bases and J 1 base; bases outside gene matches: 1. CDR1 is LGHNA, CDR2 YNFKEQ, per germline. This CDR3 comprises 15 residues. Pooled in the analysis were second doses at about 4 or about 12 weeks. V gene TRBV4-2 combines with J gene TRBJ2-5; 8 positions match TRBD2. The clonotype comes from an adult who received the AZD1222 COVID-19 vaccine. Material: peripheral blood, obtained 28 days after the second AZD1222 dose. In nucleotides, the CDR3 is TGTGCCAGCAGCCAAGATCGGGGGGGCCAAGAGACCCAGTACTTC. Translation gives CASSQDRGGQETQYF.